Presented here are 8 T cell receptor beta chains from one specimen sequenced in a study of T-cell reconstitution after alpha-beta-depleted transplantation in children. The TCRbeta library was prepared with unique molecular identifiers. TCRdb ran MiXCR on the PCR reads and lists one entry per CDR3 protein. Altogether 90,000 to 130,000 distinct CDR3 sequences are present, 10% to 13% being singletons, with the ten largest covering around 8.5%. The sequenced sample was PBMCs from the stem cell graft donor, obtained from the stem cell graft. The receptor source for this set is a human donor who donated a stem cell graft to a child with acute lymphoblastic leukemia.

This clonotype was found many times. The chain carries TRBV6-5 and TRBJ2-7; 8 bases map to TRBD2. V shed 6 bases, J shed 5 bases, and the junction held 12 bases outside the gene matches. The germline CDR1 and CDR2 sequences are MNHEY and SVGAGI. The CDR3 runs 15 residues. The CDR3: CASSLSSGSRDEQYF. In DNA form, the CDR3 reads TGTGCCAGCAGCCTCTCGAGCGGGAGTCGCGACGAGCAGTACTTC.

This clonotype was seen at least ten times. V usage is TRBV7-2 and J usage is TRBJ2-5; D gene uncertain. This CDR3 has 14 residues. Germline V gives CDR1 SGHTA, CDR2 FQGNSA. Trimming pared 5 bases from V and 2 bases from J, leaving 12 bases between. CDR3 sequence (DNA): TGTGCCAGCAGCCCCCCCCCGAGGCAAGAGACCCAGTACTTC. Amino acids: CASSPPPRQETQYF. Full variable domain (rest looked up from reference TRBV7-2 and TRBJ2-5): GAGVSQSPSNKVTEKGKDVELRCDPISGHTALYWYRQSLGQGLEFLIYFQGNSAPDKSGLPSDRFSAERTGGSVSTLTIQRTQQEDSAVYLCASSPPPRQETQYFGPGTRLLVL.

As concerns this clonotype: This may be a read error: a much more frequent sequence differs by one nucleotide. As the CDR3 is not closed by the conserved phenylalanine or tryptophan, this likely results from a read error. J is TRBJ2-1 and V is TRBV4-2, with D possibly being TRBD2 (5 bases). Germline assignment: CDR1 LGHNA and CDR2 YNFKEQ. The V gene lost 4 bases and the J gene lost 0 bases, with 13 bases spanning the gap. The CDR3 is 16 residues long. The CDR3 is CASSRRRGSSYNEQFL. Written as DNA, the CDR3 is TGTGCCAGCAGCCGTCGTCGGGGAAGCTCCTACAATGAGCAGTTCTTA.

This clonotype was observed many times. The chain couples TRBV27 to TRBJ2-1; possibly TRBD1 for D (5 bases). From germline, CDR1 is MNHEY and CDR2 SMNVEV (reference sequence). Trimming took off 4 bases at V and 0 bases at J, with 10 bases between the two ends. This CDR3 is 15 amino acids long. For the CDR3, the DNA is TGTGCCAGCAGTTCGTCAGGGAACTCCTACAATGAGCAGTTCTTC. This codes for CASSSSGNSYNEQFF.

This clonotype was seen ten or more times. CDR3 nucleotides: TGTGCCAGCAGCTTAGGGGACAGGGGCGAAGAGGAAAAACTGTTTTTT. This translates into CASSLGDRGEEEKLFF. The gene calls are TRBV7-9 and TRBJ1-4, with 10 bases that match TRBD1. The junction had 7 bases not matched to a gene; V was cut back by 1 base and J by 8 bases. The V gene's germline CDR1 is SEHNR and CDR2 FQNEAQ (reference sequence). There are 16 residues in the CDR3.

Many counts were recorded for this clonotype. This rearrangement joins TRBV19 to TRBJ2-2; TRBD1 or TRBD2 may be the D gene (5 bases each). Per germline, CDR1 LNHDA and CDR2 SQIVND (reference sequence). The CDR3 runs 13 residues. V lost 3 bases and J lost 7, with 9 bases in between. The CDR3 bases are TGTGCCAGTAGTATTGGGGGAGTCGGGGAGCTGTTTTTT. This codes for CASSIGGVGELFF.

This clonotype was counted once. A much larger clonotype is one base distant, so this may be a read error. The V call is TRBV20-1, the J call TRBJ2-1; D is undetermined. V lost 8 bases and J lost 0, with 17 bases in between. The CDR3 covers 15 residues. Germline V lookup: CDR1 DFQATT, CDR2 SNEGSKA (reference sequence). CDR3 bases: TGCAGTACCCTTAGGTGGAGCAGCTCCTACAATGAGCAGTTCTTC. It codes for CSTLRWSSSYNEQFF.

Concerning this clonotype itself: A much larger clonotype is one base distant, so this may be a read error. V is TRBV20-1 and J is TRBJ2-2; D unclear. CDR1 is DFQATT, CDR2 SNEGSKA, per germline (reference sequence). The CDR3 contains 14 residues. V was cut by 6 bases and J by 0 bases, with 11 bases left in between. Written as DNA, the CDR3 is TGCAGTGCCCCGTGGCGGCCGAACACCGGGGAGCTGTTTTTT. It yields the protein CSAPWRPNTGELFF.